Listed below are T cell receptor beta chains from one sample, sequenced in a study of PD-L1 blockade in urothelial cancer. The repertoire was sequenced with immunoSEQ multiplex PCR; TCRdb's copy has only in-frame clones and lacks some. The table includes about 43,000 clones, around four fifths detected once. The specimen comprised PBMCs, sampled around atezolizumab (anti-PD-L1) treatment. Source of these receptors: a man aged 55 to 69 with urothelial cancer. The CDR3 runs from the conserved cysteine through the conserved F or W. D genes are given only for firm matches. Clone size is given for some rows only: seen once, a few or many times, or a class if the clone is expanded.

TRBJ2-3 | NA | NA | TRBV2 | CASSVGGTDTQYF | TGTGCCAGCAGTGTGGGGGGAACAGATACGCAGTATTTT
TRBJ2-7 | NA | NA | TRBV29-1 | CSVVLGQGYEQYF | TGCAGCGTTGTCTTAGGTCAGGGCTACGAGCAGTACTTC
TRBJ2-7 | TRBD1 | NA | TRBV23-1 | CASSRGAGTAYEQYF | TGCGCCAGCAGTCGTGGGGCAGGGACAGCCTACGAGCAGTACTTC
TRBJ2-7 | TRBD1 | NA | TRBV11-2 | CASSFHSGTGAYEQYF | TGTGCCAGCAGCTTCCATAGCGGGACAGGGGCCTACGAGCAGTACTTC
TRBJ1-2 | NA | NA | TRBV4-1 | CASSQGPVSSYYGYTF | TGCGCCAGCAGCCAAGGTCCAGTTTCTTCTTACTATGGCTACACCTTC
TRBJ2-3 | NA | NA | TRBV9 | CASSLDSQIPDTQYF | TGTGCCAGCAGCCTTGACAGTCAAATACCGGATACGCAGTATTTT
TRBJ2-5 | TRBD1 | NA | TRBV5-1 | CASSRQGQGGWETQYF | TGCGCCAGCAGCCGGCAAGGACAGGGCGGGTGGGAGACCCAGTACTTC
TRBJ2-7 | NA | NA | TRBV5-1 | CASSVMDGSSYEQYF | TGCGCCAGCAGCGTAATGGACGGGAGCTCCTACGAGCAGTACTTC
TRBJ2-2 | TRBD2 | many | TRBV2 | CASSIRTSGPGELFF | TGTGCCAGCAGTATCAGGACTAGCGGACCCGGGGAGCTGTTTTTT
TRBJ2-1 | TRBD1 | NA | TRBV6-1 | CASSERMGQYYNEQFF | TGTGCCAGCAGTGAAAGGATGGGACAGTACTACAATGAGCAGTTCTTC
TRBJ1-1 | NA | few | TRBV28 | CASSLGGRGDTEAFF | TGTGCCAGCAGTTTGGGGGGGCGCGGGGACACTGAAGCTTTCTTT
TRBJ1-3 | NA | NA | TRBV13 | CASSLTQALSGNTIYF | TGTGCCAGCAGCTTAACCCAGGCCCTTTCTGGAAACACCATATATTTT
TRBJ1-1 | NA | NA | TRBV7-6 | CASSPGIGRWGLGTEAFF | TGTGCCAGCAGCCCCGGGATTGGGAGGTGGGGTTTGGGCACTGAAGCTTTCTTT
TRBJ2-3 | TRBD2 | NA | TRBV30 | CAWSLRAGEADTQYF | TGTGCCTGGAGTCTCAGAGCGGGGGAGGCAGATACGCAGTATTTT
TRBJ1-4 | NA | NA | TRBV7-9 | CASSKGGRVEEKLFF | TGTGCCAGCAGCAAAGGTGGCAGGGTTGAGGAAAAACTGTTTTTT
TRBJ2-2 | NA | NA | TRBV30 | CASQQGSTGELFF | TGTGCCAGCCAACAGGGATCCACCGGGGAGCTGTTTTTT